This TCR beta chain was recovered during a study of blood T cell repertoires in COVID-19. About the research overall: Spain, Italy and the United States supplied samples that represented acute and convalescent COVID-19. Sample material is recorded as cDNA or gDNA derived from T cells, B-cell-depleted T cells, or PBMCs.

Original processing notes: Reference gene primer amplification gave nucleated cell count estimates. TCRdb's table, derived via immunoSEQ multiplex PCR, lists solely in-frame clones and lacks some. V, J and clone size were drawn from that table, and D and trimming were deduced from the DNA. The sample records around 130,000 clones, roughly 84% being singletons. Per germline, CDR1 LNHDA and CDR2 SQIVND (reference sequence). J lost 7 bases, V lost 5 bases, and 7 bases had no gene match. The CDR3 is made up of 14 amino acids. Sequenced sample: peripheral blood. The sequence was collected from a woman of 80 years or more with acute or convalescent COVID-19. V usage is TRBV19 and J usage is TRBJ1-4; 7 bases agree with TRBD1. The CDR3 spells CASSQGVEGEKLFF. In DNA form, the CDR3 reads TGTGCCAGTAGTCAGGGGGTGGAAGGTGAAAAACTGTTTTTT.